These T cell receptor beta chains were read from a single sample in a study of blood T cell repertoires in COVID-19. Sequencing was performed with immunoSEQ multiplex PCR; in TCRdb, only in-frame clones are kept and a portion is missing. In the table there are 150,000 to 200,000 clones, around 84% of which are singletons. The sequenced material came from peripheral blood. Source of these receptors: a man in his forties or fifties with acute or convalescent COVID-19. Both conserved end residues are part of each CDR3. The D gene is left open where the match is weak. Rows may omit the clone size; those that give it use once, few, many or a size class.

j_gene,abundance,v_gene,d_gene,CDR3aa,CDR3nt
TRBJ1-1,-,TRBV3-1/TRBV3-2,-,CASSYIGAGGLKF,TGTGCCAGCAGCTACATCGGGGCAGGCGGACTAAAGTTT
TRBJ2-7,-,TRBV30,TRBD1,CAWSIQGAGEQYF,TGTGCCTGGAGTATTCAGGGGGCTGGCGAGCAGTACTTC
TRBJ1-1,-,TRBV9,-,CASSVATGFGTEAFF,TGTGCCAGCAGCGTAGCTACCGGGTTTGGCACTGAAGCTTTCTTT
TRBJ2-7,-,TRBV30,TRBD1,CAWSATGVREQYF,TGTGCCTGGAGTGCGACAGGGGTGCGGGAGCAGTACTTC
TRBJ1-1,-,TRBV6-5,-,CASTTSGAAFF,TGTGCCAGCACTACGTCAGGGGCGGCTTTCTTT
TRBJ2-7,-,TRBV30,TRBD2,CAWSVAGGARGGQYF,TGTGCCTGGAGTGTAGCCGGGGGCGCACGGGGGGGTCAGTACTTC
TRBJ1-6,-,TRBV27,TRBD1,CATKTGDYNSPLHF,TGTGCCACCAAGACAGGGGATTATAATTCACCCCTCCACTTT
TRBJ2-7,-,TRBV28,TRBD1,CASSPQQGAREQYF,TGTGCCAGCAGTCCTCAACAGGGGGCGCGGGAGCAGTACTTC
TRBJ2-3,-,TRBV6-5,TRBD2,CASSYSSGGGADTQYF,TGTGCCAGCAGTTACTCGAGTGGCGGGGGGGCAGATACGCAGTATTTT
TRBJ2-7,-,TRBV2,TRBD1,CASAPPGGPYEQYF,TGTGCCAGCGCTCCCCCAGGGGGTCCCTACGAGCAGTACTTC
TRBJ1-3,few,TRBV7-2,-,CASSLRGQTGNTIYF,TGTGCCAGCAGCTTACGGGGACAAACTGGAAACACCATATATTTT
TRBJ1-1,-,TRBV2,-,CASSSAQGRETEAFF,TGTGCCAGCAGCTCTGCTCAGGGGCGGGAGACTGAAGCTTTCTTT
TRBJ1-1,-,TRBV6-5,-,CASSPQRSEAFF,TGTGCCAGCAGTCCCCAGCGTAGTGAAGCTTTCTTT
TRBJ1-1,-,TRBV30,-,CAWSVENEAFF,TGTGCCTGGAGTGTGGAGAATGAAGCTTTCTTT
TRBJ2-2,once,TRBV9,TRBD1,CASSKTGVDTGELFF,TGTGCCAGCAGCAAGACAGGGGTGGACACCGGGGAGCTGTTTTTT
TRBJ1-1,-,TRBV5-6,TRBD1,CASSYIEDRETEAFF,TGTGCCAGCAGTTATATTGAGGACAGGGAAACTGAAGCTTTCTTT
TRBJ2-6,-,TRBV7-9,-,CASSSRVFGANVLTF,TGTGCCAGCAGCTCCAGGGTGTTCGGGGCCAACGTCCTGACTTTC
TRBJ2-7,-,TRBV7-8,-,CASSWTITYEQYF,TGTGCCAGCAGCTGGACAATTACCTACGAGCAGTACTTC
TRBJ1-1,-,TRBV6-6,TRBD1,CASSLRDSEAFF,TGTGCCAGCAGTCTCCGGGACAGTGAAGCTTTCTTT
TRBJ1-1,-,TRBV3-1/TRBV3-2,-,CASSRAGETEAFF,TGTGCCAGCAGCCGAGCAGGGGAAACTGAAGCTTTCTTT
TRBJ2-2,-,TRBV4-1,-,CASSQGGIGELFF,TGCGCCAGCAGCCAAGGGGGCATCGGGGAGCTGTTTTTT
TRBJ1-1,-,TRBV10-3,TRBD1,CAIRGPGQGVAEAFF,TGTGCCATCAGGGGACCGGGACAGGGGGTCGCTGAAGCTTTCTTT
TRBJ1-5,-,TRBV27,-,CASTSFGSNQPQHF,TGTGCCAGCACCTCGTTCGGTAGCAATCAGCCCCAGCATTTT
TRBJ1-6,-,TRBV27,-,CASRRTNSPLHF,TGTGCCAGCAGGCGGACAAATTCACCCCTCCACTTT
TRBJ2-4,few,TRBV4-2,TRBD2,CASSQGGSGIAKNIQYF,TGTGCCAGCAGCCAAGGGGGTAGCGGGATAGCCAAAAACATTCAGTACTTC
TRBJ1-2,-,TRBV12-3/TRBV12-4,-,CASTGGYGYTF,TGTGCCAGCACGGGGGGCTATGGCTACACCTTC
TRBJ2-1,-,TRBV27,-,CASSLGSYNEQFF,TGTGCCAGCAGTCTAGGCTCCTACAATGAGCAGTTCTTC
TRBJ1-4,-,TRBV15,-,CATSGTGPEVKLFF,TGTGCCACCAGCGGAACAGGTCCAGAGGTGAAACTGTTTTTT
TRBJ1-4,-,TRBV6-1,-,CASSDVSSYGEKLFF,TGTGCCAGCAGTGATGTTTCATCATACGGGGAAAAACTGTTTTTT
TRBJ2-1,-,TRBV15,TRBD2,CATSRKRLAGPYNEQFF,TGTGCCACCAGCAGAAAAAGACTAGCGGGGCCCTACAATGAGCAGTTCTTC
TRBJ2-2,-,TRBV11-2,TRBD2,CASSLLAGGLTGELFF,TGTGCCAGCAGCTTATTGGCGGGGGGACTCACCGGGGAGCTGTTTTTT
TRBJ2-7,few,TRBV5-1,TRBD2,CASSHGIAGAFGNEQYF,TGCGCCAGCAGCCACGGTATAGCGGGGGCCTTCGGGAACGAGCAGTACTTC
TRBJ2-7,few,TRBV5-1,-,CASSPNSIGYEQYF,TGCGCCAGCAGCCCGAATTCCATCGGCTACGAGCAGTACTTC
TRBJ2-1,-,TRBV21-1,-,CASSTFTSAHEQFF,TGTGCCAGCAGCACCTTTACTAGCGCCCATGAGCAGTTCTTC
TRBJ2-7,-,TRBV27,-,CASSPSGHLYEQYF,TGTGCCAGCAGTCCCTCGGGACACCTCTACGAGCAGTACTTC
TRBJ1-2,-,TRBV7-9,-,CASSLYGHRDIGYTF,TGTGCCAGCAGCTTATACGGCCACAGGGACATCGGCTACACCTTC
TRBJ1-6,-,TRBV2,TRBD1,CASSVGQGNSPLHF,TGTGCCAGCAGCGTTGGACAGGGGAATTCACCCCTCCACTTT
TRBJ2-3,-,TRBV10-3,-,CATEDSGDTDTQYF,TGTGCCACCGAGGATTCGGGGGACACAGATACGCAGTATTTT
TRBJ1-2,-,TRBV5-4,TRBD1,CASSSDRAYGYTF,TGTGCCAGCAGCTCCGACAGGGCTTATGGCTACACCTTC
TRBJ2-3,-,TRBV27,TRBD2,CASTGGLTDTQYF,TGTGCCAGCACGGGGGGACTCACAGATACGCAGTATTTT
TRBJ1-1,-,TRBV18,-,CASSPPPFPEAFF,TGTGCCAGCTCACCACCCCCCTTCCCTGAAGCTTTCTTT